The source of this TCR beta chain is a study of shared clonotypes between healthy human individuals. CDR1 and CDR2 (germline): SGHTA, FQGNSA. V was trimmed by 5 bases and J by 5 bases, leaving 19 bases between them. CDR3 length: 16 amino acids. Findings and caveats of the study: Larger estimated richness was generally seen in naive subsets than in memory subsets. When compared with the clonotypes that were shared by all four sorted-subset donors, the non-shared clonotypes turned out to have lower generation probabilities.

Sequenced by immunoSEQ multiplex PCR; TCRdb stores in-frame clones only, minus some. The sample carries more than 900,000 clones, around 78% recorded once. Comments on this clone: As yet, its antigen is unknown.

The gene calls are TRBV7-2 and TRBJ2-1; D may be TRBD1 (5 bases). Sequenced: memory CD4+ T cells from PBMCs. As to subset: CD45RA-negative fraction. This TCR was sampled from a man aged 18 to 30 in good health. Some clones in this sample may be carry-over from other donors' samples. DNA of the CDR3: TGTGCCAGCAGCCGTCGGGTGGGGCTGACGAACAATGAGCAGTTCTTC. Residues: CASSRRVGLTNNEQFF.